Following are 21 T cell receptor beta chains from one sample sequenced in a study of OX40 agonist ivuxolimab in advanced cancers. TCRdb's copy holds only in-frame clones and misses some; the assay was immunoSEQ multiplex PCR. Of about 22,000 clones in the sample, about 80% were seen once. The source material was CD4+ or CD8+ T cells sorted from blood, sampled in a trial of the OX40 agonist ivuxolimab. These receptors were taken from an adult with an advanced solid tumor such as melanoma, head and neck, liver or kidney cancer.

V and J are TRBV11-2 and TRBJ2-7; 9 bases align to TRBD2. The junction had 2 bases not matched to a gene; V was cut back by 5 bases and J by 0 bases. CDR3 length equals 14 residues. CDR1 is SGHAT, CDR2 FQNNGV, per germline. CDR3 sequence (DNA): TGTGCCAGCAGCGGTAGCGGGAGCTCCTACGAGCAGTACTTC. Its protein is CASSGSGSSYEQYF.

This chain uses TRBV7-9 with TRBJ1-2, with D hard to call. The CDR3 totals 14 residues. Trimming shortened V by 0 bases and J by 3 bases, and 8 bases separated the two germline ends. Germline CDR1 and CDR2: SEHNR and FQNEAQ (reference sequence). This CDR3 reads CASSLAGQYYGYTF. CDR3 coding DNA: TGTGCCAGCAGCTTAGCAGGGCAATACTATGGCTACACCTTC.

The chain is built from TRBV16 and TRBJ2-7; no definite D call. Trimming shortened V by 0 bases and J by 2 bases, and 11 bases separated the two germline ends. CDR1 is KGHSY, CDR2 FQNENV, per germline. The CDR3 sequence is 15 residues long. CDR3 DNA sequence: TGTGCCAGCAGCCAATCGGATGGGAAACCCTACGAGCAGTACTTC. This codes for CASSQSDGKPYEQYF.

On this clone itself: One junction end does not reproduce the germline sequence, and a read error may be involved. The gene calls are TRBV5-1 and TRBJ2-7; D remains unclear. This CDR3 comprises 14 residues. Germline CDR1 reads SGHRS; CDR2 reads YFSETQ. CDR3 sequence: CASSLSLFGYEQYF. As DNA, the CDR3 is TGTGCCAGCAGCTTGTCCCTATTTGGCTACGAGCAGTACTTC.

This chain links TRBV5-6 with TRBJ2-1; 8 positions match TRBD2. Trimming took 4 bases from V and 12 from J; bases not matched to a gene: 9. Germline assignment: CDR1 SGHDT and CDR2 YYEEEE. The CDR3 is 13 residues long. DNA for the CDR3: TGTGCCAGCAGCCCCGCAAGCGGGAGAACGCAGTTCTTC. This translates into CASSPASGRTQFF.

The rearrangement uses TRBV30 and TRBJ2-1; D is unresolved. V lost 4 bases, J lost 8 bases, and 6 bases lay in between. CDR1 and CDR2 from the germline V gene are GTSNPN and SVGIG (reference sequence). The CDR3 is made up of 10 amino acids. The chain's CDR3 is CAWKGHEQFF. The CDR3 region has the DNA TGTGCCTGGAAAGGGCATGAGCAGTTCTTC.

This chain uses TRBV5-8 with TRBJ2-7, with a possible D match to TRBD2 (7 bases). V lost 1 base and J 0 bases, leaving 11 bases between the germline ends. The CDR3 length is 15 residues. Germline V gene sequence: CDR1 SGHTS, CDR2 YDEGEE. CDR3 nucleotide sequence: TGTGCCAGCAGCTTGAGGGGAGGGGGCTCCTACGAGCAGTACTTC. Translation: CASSLRGGGSYEQYF.

The rearrangement links TRBV2 to TRBJ2-1; D is undetermined. The CDR3 covers 11 residues. Germline V gene lookup returns CDR1 SNHLY and CDR2 FYNNEI. Trimming removed 6 bases from V and 7 bases from J, with 7 bases in between. CDR3 loop: CASSPGNEQFF. CDR3 bases: TGTGCCAGCAGCCCTGGGAATGAGCAGTTCTTC.

The V gene is TRBV11-2, the J gene TRBJ1-2; D possibly corresponds to TRBD1 (6 bases). Deletions cut 0 bases from V and 4 bases from J, with 12 bases between. The CDR3 contains 15 residues. CDR1 and CDR2 (germline): SGHAT, FQNNGV. This chain's CDR3 is CASSLEPGGGYGYTF. The CDR3 coding sequence is TGTGCCAGCAGCTTAGAACCGGGGGGCGGCTATGGCTACACCTTC.

The rearrangement joins TRBV2 to TRBJ1-1; a possible D gene is TRBD1 (6 bases). The CDR3 has 14 residues. The germline V gene has CDR1 SNHLY and CDR2 FYNNEI. Trimming shortened V by 3 bases and J by 5 bases, and 13 bases separated the two germline ends. The CDR3 loop is CASSEGALGTEAFF. In DNA, the CDR3 is TGTGCCAGCAGTGAGGGGGCCCTCGGGACTGAAGCTTTCTTT.

The V call is TRBV6-1, the J call TRBJ2-2; TRBD2 agrees at 10 bases. The CDR3 length is 15 residues. CDR1 and CDR2 from the germline V gene are MNHNS and SASEGT. The J segment lost 2 bases and the V segment lost 7 bases, leaving 4 bases of the junction unmatched. CDR3 in DNA: TGTGCCAGCAAATCTAGCGGGAGCAACACCGGGGAGCTGTTTTTT. Translating gives CASKSSGSNTGELFF.

This chain links TRBV4-1 with TRBJ2-7; 12 positions match TRBD2. The junction had 2 bases not matched to a gene; V was cut back by 4 bases and J by 4 bases. The germline gives CDR1 MGHRA, CDR2 YSYEKL. This CDR3 region has 14 residues. CDR3: CASSLGTSGYEQYF. The CDR3, as DNA: TGCGCCAGCAGCCTTGGGACTAGCGGGTACGAGCAGTACTTC.

Here the CDR3 reads CASSLVQLNTEAFF. The CDR3 nucleotides are TGTGCCAGCAGCTTAGTACAGCTAAACACTGAAGCTTTCTTT. The rearrangement joins TRBV5-6 to TRBJ1-1; D is uncertain. V lost 2 bases to trimming and J lost 2 bases, with 10 bases between them. The germline CDR1 and CDR2 sequences are SGHDT and YYEEEE. The CDR3 covers 14 residues.

The V gene is TRBV9, the J gene TRBJ2-1, with TRBD2 matching 9 bases. The CDR3 covers 18 residues. Germline CDR1 reads SGDLS; CDR2 reads YYNGEE. J was trimmed by 6 bases and V by 0 bases; bases with no gene match: 13. The CDR3 DNA follows: TGTGCCAGCAGCGTAGAGGAGGGGGTAGCGGGAGCGTTCAATGAGCAGTTCTTC. Amino acid sequence: CASSVEEGVAGAFNEQFF.

V gene TRBV12-2 combines with J gene TRBJ1-5. TRBV12-2 is shown as a pseudogene. CDR3 length equals 16 residues. CDR3 protein: CASRSFFEGRHQPQHF. CDR3 DNA sequence: TGTGCAAGTCGCTCGTTCTTTGAGGGGCGGCATCAGCCCCAGCATTTT.

The genes are TRBV15 and TRBJ2-5; 9 bases are shared with TRBD1. The CDR3 spans 15 residues. V dropped 5 bases and J dropped 5; count of bases not matched to a gene: 9. The V gene's germline CDR1 is LNHNV and CDR2 YYDKDF (reference sequence). The CDR3: CATSPGAGTGETQYF. CDR3 DNA sequence: TGTGCCACCAGCCCCGGCGCCGGGACAGGGGAGACCCAGTACTTC.

On this clone: Possible read error: a much larger clone is one base away. The rearrangement joins TRBV4-2 to TRBJ2-5; 9 nucleotides line up with TRBD2. Germline assignment: CDR1 LGHNA and CDR2 YNFKEQ. The CDR3 is 15 amino acids. Losses at the gene ends were 5 bases for V and 2 bases for J; bases not matched to a gene: 6. This chain's CDR3 is CASSFPTSGQETQYF. The CDR3 coding sequence is TGTGCCAGCAGCTTCCCGACTAGCGGTCAAGAGACCCAGTACTTC.

The chain links TRBV9 to TRBJ2-3, with 13 bases lining up with TRBD2. V trimming: 0 bases; J trimming: 2 bases; junction bases outside the gene matches: 3. CDR1 and CDR2 (germline): SGDLS, YYNGEE. This CDR3 contains 17 residues. The CDR3 coding sequence is TGTGCCAGCAGCGTAGGGACTAGCGGGGGTAACACAGATACGCAGTATTTT. Protein product: CASSVGTSGGNTDTQYF. The full variable domain, with the rest looked up from reference TRBV9 and TRBJ2-3, is DSGVTQTPKHLITATGQRVTLRCSPRSGDLSVYWYQQSLDQGLQFLIQYYNGEERAKGNILERFSAQQFPDLHSELNLSSLELGDSALYFCASSVGTSGGNTDTQYFGPGTRLTVL.

The rearrangement links TRBV7-9 to TRBJ2-1; the D is unclear. Germline V CDR1 and CDR2: SEHNR, FQNEAQ (reference sequence). This CDR3 contains 13 residues. The germline V and J ends were trimmed by 3 bases and 8 bases, with 11 bases remaining between them. This CDR3 is CASSLGSSDEQFF. In nucleotides, the CDR3 is TGTGCCAGCAGCTTGGGGTCTTCGGATGAGCAGTTCTTC.

The CDR3 bases are TGTGCCACCAGCAGAACGGGACAGAATTTGAATGAGCAGTTCTTC. It yields the protein CATSRTGQNLNEQFF. This sequence joins TRBV15 and TRBJ2-1; 7 positions match TRBD1. The CDR3 spans 15 residues. J lost 7 bases, V lost 2 bases, and 8 bases had no gene match. Per germline, CDR1 LNHNV and CDR2 YYDKDF (reference sequence). The variable domain in full, completed from reference TRBV15 and TRBJ2-1, reads DAMVIQNPRYQVTQFGKPVTLSCSQTLNHNVMYWYQQKSSQAPKLLFHYYDKDFNNEADTPDNFQSRRPNTSFCFLDIRSPGLGDTAMYLCATSRTGQNLNEQFFGPGTRLTVL.

DNA for the CDR3: TGTGCCAGCAGTTACTCTAAAAGGGTTTACAATGAGCAGTTCTTC. The encoded protein is CASSYSKRVYNEQFF. The chain employs TRBV6-5 and TRBJ2-1; D is unclear. Looked up from germline, CDR1 is MNHEY and CDR2 is SVGAGI. The ends were cut back, 0 bases at V and 4 bases at J, with 10 bases in the middle. This CDR3 spans 15 amino acids.